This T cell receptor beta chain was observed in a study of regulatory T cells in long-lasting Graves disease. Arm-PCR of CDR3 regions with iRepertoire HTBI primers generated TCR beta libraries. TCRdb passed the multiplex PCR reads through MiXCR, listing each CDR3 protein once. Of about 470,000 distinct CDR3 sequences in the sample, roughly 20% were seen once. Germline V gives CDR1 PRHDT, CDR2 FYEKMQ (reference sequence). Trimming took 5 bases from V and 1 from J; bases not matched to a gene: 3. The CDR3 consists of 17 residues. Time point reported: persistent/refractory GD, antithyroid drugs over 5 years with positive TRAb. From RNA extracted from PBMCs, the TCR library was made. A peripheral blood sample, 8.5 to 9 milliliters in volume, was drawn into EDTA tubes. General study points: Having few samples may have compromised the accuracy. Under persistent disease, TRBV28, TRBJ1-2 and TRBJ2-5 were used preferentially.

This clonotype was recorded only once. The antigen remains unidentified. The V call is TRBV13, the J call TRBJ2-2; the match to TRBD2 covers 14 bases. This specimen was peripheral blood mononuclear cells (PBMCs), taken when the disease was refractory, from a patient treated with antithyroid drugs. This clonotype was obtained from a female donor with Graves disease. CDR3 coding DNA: TGTGCCAGCAGCCGCGGACTAGCGGGAGGGAACACCGGGGAGCTGTTTTTT. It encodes CASSRGLAGGNTGELFF.